The source of this T cell receptor (beta chain) is a study of human T cells and chemical hapten exposure. Study as a whole: Throughout the approximately 24-week study, diphenylcyclopropenone was applied weekly to the patients' scalps.

V was cut by 0 bases and J by 1 base, with 4 bases left in between. The CDR3 is 13 amino acids. Germline V gives CDR1 SGHRS, CDR2 YFSETQ. MiXCR was run by TCRdb on the RACE reads, yielding one entry per CDR3 protein. The sample carries 350,000 to 450,000 distinct CDR3 sequences, more than 4.5% recorded once. Study conclusions and caveats: With alopecia, donors may have immune responses unlike healthy people's. Expanded TCRs grouped into significantly more large CDR3 similarity clusters than controls produced.

The sample's time point: pre-sensitization, week 0. Treatment of the sample: therapeutic diphenylcyclopropenone sensitization with weekly scalp DPC. Donation of samples came from alopecia patients who were 18 to 70 years old and suitable for DPC. This clonotype was counted at least ten times. What it recognizes is unknown. Sequences were derived from whole blood, sampled in connection with sensitization to the hapten diphenylcyclopropenone (DPC). The chain joins TRBV5-1 to TRBJ1-1; D ambiguous. The sequence came from a woman in her 50s with alopecia areata. Some clones in this sample may be carry-over from other donors' samples. The CDR3 coding sequence is TGCGCCAGCAGCTTGGACCAGAACACTGAAGCTTTCTTT. This gives the protein CASSLDQNTEAFF.